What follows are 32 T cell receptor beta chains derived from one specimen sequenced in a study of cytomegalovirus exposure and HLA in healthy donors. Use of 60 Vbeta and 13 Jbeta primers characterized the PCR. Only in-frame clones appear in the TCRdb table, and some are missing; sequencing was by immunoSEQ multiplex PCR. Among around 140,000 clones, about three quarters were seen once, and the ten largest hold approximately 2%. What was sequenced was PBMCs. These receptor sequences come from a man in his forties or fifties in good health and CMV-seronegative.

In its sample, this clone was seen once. The CDR3 DNA sequence: TGTGCCAGCAGTCCTGGGACTAGCGGATACAATGAGCAGTTCTTC. Translating gives CASSPGTSGYNEQFF. V and J are TRBV6-5 and TRBJ2-1; TRBD2 agrees at 11 bases. The length of the CDR3 is 15 residues. V lost 5 bases, J lost 4 bases, and 4 bases stayed unmatched. Germline loops: CDR1 MNHEY, CDR2 SVGAGI.

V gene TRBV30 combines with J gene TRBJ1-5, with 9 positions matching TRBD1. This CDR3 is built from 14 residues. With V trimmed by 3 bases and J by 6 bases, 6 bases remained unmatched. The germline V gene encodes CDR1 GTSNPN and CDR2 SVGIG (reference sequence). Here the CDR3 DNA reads TGTGCCTGGAGGGGGACAGGGCACACTCAGCCCCAGCATTTT. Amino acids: CAWRGTGHTQPQHF.

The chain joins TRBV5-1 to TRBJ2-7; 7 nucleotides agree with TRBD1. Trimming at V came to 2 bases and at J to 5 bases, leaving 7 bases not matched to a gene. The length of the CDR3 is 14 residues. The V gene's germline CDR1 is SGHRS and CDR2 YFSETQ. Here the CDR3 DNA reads TGCGCCAGCAGCTTTACGACAGGGCCCGACGAGCAGTACTTC. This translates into CASSFTTGPDEQYF.

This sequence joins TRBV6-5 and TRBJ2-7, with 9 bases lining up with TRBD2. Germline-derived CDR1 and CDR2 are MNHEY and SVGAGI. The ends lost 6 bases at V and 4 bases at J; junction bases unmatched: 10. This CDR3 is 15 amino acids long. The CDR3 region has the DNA TGTGCCAGCAGCCCCGCTAGCGGGATGGGGTACGAGCAGTACTTC. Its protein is CASSPASGMGYEQYF.

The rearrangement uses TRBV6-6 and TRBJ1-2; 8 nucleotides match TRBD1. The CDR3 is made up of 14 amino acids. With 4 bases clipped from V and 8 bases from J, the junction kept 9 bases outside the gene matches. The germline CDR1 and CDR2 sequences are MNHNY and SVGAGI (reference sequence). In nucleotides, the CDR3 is TGTGCCAGCAGTTTCCGGACAGGGTCTGGAGGCTACACCTTC. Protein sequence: CASSFRTGSGGYTF.

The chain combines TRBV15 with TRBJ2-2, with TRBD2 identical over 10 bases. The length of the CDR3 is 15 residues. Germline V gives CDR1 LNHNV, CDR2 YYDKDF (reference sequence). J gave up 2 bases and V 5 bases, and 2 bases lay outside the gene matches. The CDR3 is CATSPSGRNTGELFF. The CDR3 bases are TGTGCCACCAGCCCTAGCGGGAGAAACACCGGGGAGCTGTTTTTT.

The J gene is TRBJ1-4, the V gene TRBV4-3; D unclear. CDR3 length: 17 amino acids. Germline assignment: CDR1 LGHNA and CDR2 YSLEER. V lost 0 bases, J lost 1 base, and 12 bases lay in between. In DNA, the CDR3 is TGCGCCAGCAGCCAAGATCTGTTCCGGGGAACTAATGAAAAACTGTTTTTT. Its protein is CASSQDLFRGTNEKLFF.

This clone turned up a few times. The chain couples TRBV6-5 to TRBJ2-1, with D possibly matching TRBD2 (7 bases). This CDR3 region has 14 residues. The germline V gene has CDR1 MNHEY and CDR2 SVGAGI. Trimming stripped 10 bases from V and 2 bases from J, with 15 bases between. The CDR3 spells CATTGGDPYNEQFF. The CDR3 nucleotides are TGTGCCACCACGGGGGGCGATCCCTACAATGAGCAGTTCTTC.

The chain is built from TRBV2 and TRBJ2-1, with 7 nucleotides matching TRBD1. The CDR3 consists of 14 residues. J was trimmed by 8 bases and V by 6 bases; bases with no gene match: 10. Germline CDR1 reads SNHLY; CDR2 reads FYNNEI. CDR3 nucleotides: TGTGCCAGCAGATCCAGGGGGAAGTTCGATGAGCAGTTCTTC. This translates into CASRSRGKFDEQFF.

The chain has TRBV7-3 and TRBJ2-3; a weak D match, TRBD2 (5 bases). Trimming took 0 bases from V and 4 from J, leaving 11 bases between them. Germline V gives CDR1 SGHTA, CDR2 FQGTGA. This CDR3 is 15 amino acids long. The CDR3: CASSLTSSRADTQYF. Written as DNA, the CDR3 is TGTGCCAGCAGCTTAACTAGTTCGCGGGCAGATACGCAGTATTTT.

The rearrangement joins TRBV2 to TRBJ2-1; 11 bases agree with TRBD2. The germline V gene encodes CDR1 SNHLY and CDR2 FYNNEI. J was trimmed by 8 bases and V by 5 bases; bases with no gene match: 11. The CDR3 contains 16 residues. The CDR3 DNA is TGTGCCAGCAGTACCGGTAGCGGGAGGGCCCTGGATGAGCAGTTCTTC. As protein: CASSTGSGRALDEQFF. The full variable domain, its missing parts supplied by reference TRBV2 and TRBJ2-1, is EPEVTQTPSHQVTQMGQEVILRCVPISNHLYFYWYRQILGQKVEFLVSFYNNEISEKSEIFDDQFSVERPDGSNFTLKIRSTKLEDSAMYFCASSTGSGRALDEQFFGPGTRLTVL.

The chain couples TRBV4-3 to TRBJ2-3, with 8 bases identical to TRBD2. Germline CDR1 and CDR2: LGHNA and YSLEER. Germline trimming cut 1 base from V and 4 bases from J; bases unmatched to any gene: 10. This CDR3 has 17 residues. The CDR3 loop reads CASSQGYGGGQSDTQYF. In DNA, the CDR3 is TGCGCCAGCAGCCAAGGATACGGGGGGGGGCAGTCAGATACGCAGTATTTT.

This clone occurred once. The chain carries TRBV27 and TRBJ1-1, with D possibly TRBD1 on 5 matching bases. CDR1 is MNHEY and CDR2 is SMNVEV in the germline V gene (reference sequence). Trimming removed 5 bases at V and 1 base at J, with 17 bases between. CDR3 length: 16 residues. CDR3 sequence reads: CASSPDGGHRNTEAFF. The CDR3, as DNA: TGTGCCAGCAGTCCCGACGGGGGTCATAGGAACACTGAAGCTTTCTTT.

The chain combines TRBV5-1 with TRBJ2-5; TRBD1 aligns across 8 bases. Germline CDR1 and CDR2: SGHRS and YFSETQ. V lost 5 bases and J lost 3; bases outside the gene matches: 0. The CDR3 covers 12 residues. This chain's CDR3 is CASRDREETQYF. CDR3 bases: TGCGCCAGCAGGGACAGGGAAGAGACCCAGTACTTC.

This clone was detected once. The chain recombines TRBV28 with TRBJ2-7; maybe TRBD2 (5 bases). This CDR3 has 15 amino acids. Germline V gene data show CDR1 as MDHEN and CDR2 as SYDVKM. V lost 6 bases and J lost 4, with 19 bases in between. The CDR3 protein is CASRQSGTPSYEQYF. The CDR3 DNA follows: TGTGCCAGCAGACAAAGCGGAACCCCGTCGTACGAGCAGTACTTC.

CDR3 nucleotides: TGCGCCAGCAGTCACAACGGCGGGGGGTCCCAAGAGACCCAGTACTTC. Translating it yields CASSHNGGGSQETQYF. The chain links TRBV4-1 to TRBJ2-5; 8 bases agree with TRBD2. The germline V gene encodes CDR1 MGHRA and CDR2 YSYEKL. The CDR3 totals 16 residues. Trimming removed 6 bases from V and 1 base from J; junction bases left unmatched: 10.

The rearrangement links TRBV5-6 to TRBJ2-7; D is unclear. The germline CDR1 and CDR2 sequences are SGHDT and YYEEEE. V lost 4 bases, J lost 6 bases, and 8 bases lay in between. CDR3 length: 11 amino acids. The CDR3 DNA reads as TGTGCCAGCAGCGGGCAGAGCGAGCAGTACTTC. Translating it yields CASSGQSEQYF.

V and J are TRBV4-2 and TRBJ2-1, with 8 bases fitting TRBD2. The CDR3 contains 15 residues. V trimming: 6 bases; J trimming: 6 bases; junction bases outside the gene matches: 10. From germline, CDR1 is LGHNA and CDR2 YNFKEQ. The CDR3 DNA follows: TGTGCCAGCAGGGGGGTCGTAGCGGGAAGCAATGAGCAGTTCTTC. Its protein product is CASRGVVAGSNEQFF.

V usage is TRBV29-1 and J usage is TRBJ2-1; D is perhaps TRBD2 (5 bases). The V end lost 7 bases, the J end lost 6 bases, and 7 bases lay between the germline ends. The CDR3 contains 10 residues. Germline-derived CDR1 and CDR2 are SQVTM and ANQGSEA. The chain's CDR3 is CSGTSNEQFF. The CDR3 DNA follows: TGCAGCGGCACTAGCAATGAGCAGTTCTTC.

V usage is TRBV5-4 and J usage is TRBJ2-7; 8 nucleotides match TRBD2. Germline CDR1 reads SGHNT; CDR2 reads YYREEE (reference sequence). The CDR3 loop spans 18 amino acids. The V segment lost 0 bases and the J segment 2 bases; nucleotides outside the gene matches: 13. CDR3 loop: CASSLGSRAGALTYEQYF. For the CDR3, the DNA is TGTGCCAGCAGCTTGGGCAGTCGAGCGGGGGCCCTCACCTACGAGCAGTACTTC.

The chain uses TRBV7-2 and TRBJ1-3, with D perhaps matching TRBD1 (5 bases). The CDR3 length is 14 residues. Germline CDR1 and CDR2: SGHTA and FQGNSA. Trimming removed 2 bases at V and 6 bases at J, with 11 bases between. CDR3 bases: TGTGCCAGCAGCTTACAGGGAACCGAAAACACCATATATTTT. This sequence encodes CASSLQGTENTIYF. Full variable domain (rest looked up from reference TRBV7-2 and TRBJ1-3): GAGVSQSPSNKVTEKGKDVELRCDPISGHTALYWYRQSLGQGLEFLIYFQGNSAPDKSGLPSDRFSAERTGGSVSTLTIQRTQQEDSAVYLCASSLQGTENTIYFGEGSWLTVV.

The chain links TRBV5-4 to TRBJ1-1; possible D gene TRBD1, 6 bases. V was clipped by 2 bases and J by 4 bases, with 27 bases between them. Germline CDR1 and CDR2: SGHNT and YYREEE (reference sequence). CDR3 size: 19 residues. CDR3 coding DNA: TGTGCCAGCAGCTTAGGTTCTCTCGGGAAAGGGACACAGCGCACTGAAGCTTTCTTT. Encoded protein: CASSLGSLGKGTQRTEAFF.

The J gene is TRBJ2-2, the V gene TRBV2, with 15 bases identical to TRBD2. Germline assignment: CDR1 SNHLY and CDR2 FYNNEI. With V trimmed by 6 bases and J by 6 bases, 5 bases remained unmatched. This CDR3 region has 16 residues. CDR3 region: CASRRTSGRAAGELFF. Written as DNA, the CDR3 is TGTGCCAGCAGGCGGACTAGCGGGAGGGCCGCCGGGGAGCTGTTTTTT.

The CDR3 here is CASSFLQGAGGYTF. The CDR3 DNA reads as TGTGCCAGCAGTTTTTTGCAGGGTGCTGGGGGCTACACCTTC. The chain combines TRBV28 with TRBJ1-2; D may be TRBD1 (5 bases). CDR3 length equals 14 residues. In germline, CDR1 is MDHEN, CDR2 SYDVKM. Trimming removed 3 bases from V and 8 bases from J, with 16 bases in between.

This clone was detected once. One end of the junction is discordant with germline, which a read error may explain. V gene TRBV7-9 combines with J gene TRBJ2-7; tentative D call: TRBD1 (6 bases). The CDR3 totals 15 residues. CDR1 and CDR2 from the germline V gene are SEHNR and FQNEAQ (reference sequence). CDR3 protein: CSSSPPQGFSYEQYF. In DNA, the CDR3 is TGTTCCAGCAGCCCTCCCCAGGGGTTCTCCTACGAGCAGTACTTC. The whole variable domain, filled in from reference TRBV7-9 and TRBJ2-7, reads DTGVSQNPRHKITKRGQNVTFRCDPISEHNRLYWYRQTLGQGPEFLTYFQNEAQLEKSRLLSDRFSAERPKGSFSTLEIQRTEQGDSAMYLCSSSPPQGFSYEQYFGPGTRLTVT.

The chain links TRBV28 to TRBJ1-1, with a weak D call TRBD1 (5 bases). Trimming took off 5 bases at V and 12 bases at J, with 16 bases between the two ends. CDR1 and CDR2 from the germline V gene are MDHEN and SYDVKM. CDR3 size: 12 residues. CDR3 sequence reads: CASSLSGGEPFF. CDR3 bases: TGTGCCAGCAGTCTGTCGGGGGGGGAACCTTTCTTT.

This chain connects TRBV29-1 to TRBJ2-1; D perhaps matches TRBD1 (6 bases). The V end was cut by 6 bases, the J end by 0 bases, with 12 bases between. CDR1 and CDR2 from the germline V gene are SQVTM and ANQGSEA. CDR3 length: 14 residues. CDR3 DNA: TGCAGCGTGACGACAGGTAGCTCCTACAATGAGCAGTTCTTC. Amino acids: CSVTTGSSYNEQFF.

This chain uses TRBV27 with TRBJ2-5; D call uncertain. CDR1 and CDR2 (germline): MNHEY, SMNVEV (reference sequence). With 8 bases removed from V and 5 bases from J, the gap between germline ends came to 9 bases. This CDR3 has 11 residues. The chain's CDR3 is CASVIEETQYF. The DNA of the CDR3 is TGTGCCAGCGTTATTGAGGAGACCCAGTACTTC.

CDR3 coding DNA: TGTGCCAGCAGCCCGGCCAGGGGGGTTAGCACAGATACGCAGTATTTT. This gives the protein CASSPARGVSTDTQYF. The J gene is TRBJ2-3, the V gene TRBV28; a possible D gene is TRBD1 (7 bases). The germline V gene encodes CDR1 MDHEN and CDR2 SYDVKM. This CDR3 contains 16 residues. V dropped 6 bases and J dropped 0 bases, with 16 bases sitting between them.

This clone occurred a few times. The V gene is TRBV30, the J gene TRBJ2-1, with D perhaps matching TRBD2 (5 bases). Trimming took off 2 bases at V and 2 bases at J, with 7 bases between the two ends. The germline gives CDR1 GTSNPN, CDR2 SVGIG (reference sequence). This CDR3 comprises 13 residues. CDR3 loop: CAWSSGTYNEQFF. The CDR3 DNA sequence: TGTGCCTGGAGTTCCGGGACCTACAATGAGCAGTTCTTC.

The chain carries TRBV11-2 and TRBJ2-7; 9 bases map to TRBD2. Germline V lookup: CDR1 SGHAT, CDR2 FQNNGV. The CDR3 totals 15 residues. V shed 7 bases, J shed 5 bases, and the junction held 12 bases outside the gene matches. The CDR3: CASTGGSGGPDEQYF. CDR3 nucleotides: TGTGCCAGCACCGGGGGTAGCGGGGGTCCCGACGAGCAGTACTTC. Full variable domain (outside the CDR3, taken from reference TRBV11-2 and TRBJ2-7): EAGVAQSPRYKIIEKRQSVAFWCNPISGHATLYWYQQILGQGPKLLIQFQNNGVVDDSQLPKDRFSAERLKGVDSTLKIQPAKLEDSAVYLCASTGGSGGPDEQYFGPGTRLTVT.

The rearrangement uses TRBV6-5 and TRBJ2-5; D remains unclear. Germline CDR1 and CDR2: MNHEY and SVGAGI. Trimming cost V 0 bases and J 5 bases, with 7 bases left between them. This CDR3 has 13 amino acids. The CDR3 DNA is TGTGCCAGCAGTTACTCGAAGAGGGAGACCCAGTACTTC. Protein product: CASSYSKRETQYF.